This T cell receptor (beta chain) derives from a study of breast tumors, draining lymph nodes, adjacent tissues (dated by TCRdb to 2016 to 2017). As for the study more broadly: The study compared TCR beta repertoires across tumor, adjacent nontumor tissue and axillary lymph nodes from breast cancer patients. The study was designed to assess the relationships and possible T-cell exchange between tumor, surrounding tissue and draining lymph node repertoires in human breast cancer. The research as a whole found: Tumor and nontumor tissue repertoires were found to be significantly more similar in luminal-like than in basal-like breast cancer. Tumor T-cell repertoires showed less diversity than lymph node repertoires and more diversity than nontumor tissue repertoires, and tumor T-cell repertoires showed preferential V and J gene usage. The study presented the conclusion that tumor T cells originate in lymph nodes as consistent with a hypothesis, not as something directly demonstrated. The data were considered consistent with most tumor T cells being derived from the lymph node and subsequently expanding within tumor tissue.

The axillary draining lymph nodes of breast cancer patients were the source of the lymph node samples. Note on this clonotype: Its recognized antigen is unknown. Since a much larger clone is just one base distant, this may be a read error.

Sequenced using an Illumina HiSeq 2000. TCR beta chain libraries were generated through multiplex PCR amplification. The amplified TCR beta chain products were analyzed by high-throughput sequencing. TCRdb took the public reads, trimmed them with fastp at Q25, ran MiXCR for clone calling and kept in-frame beta chains. CDR3 protein duplicates are merged, each entry listing the most common genes and DNA. For this sample there are 120,000 to 150,000 distinct CDR3 sequences; 30% to 35% appear just once. Roughly 2.2% of the sample is taken by the ten largest. V and J lose 4 bases and 0 bases, and a span of 10 bases separates them. Reading from cysteine to phenylalanine, the CDR3 counts 14 amino acids. CDR3 DNA is the only sequence kept; it has 42 bases, read in frame from the first base. Taken from the germline V gene, the CDR1 and CDR2 loops are SQVTM and ANQGSEA.

The TCR was taken from a female donor with breast cancer. Some clones in this sample may be carry-over from other donors' samples. This receptor chain uses TRBV29-1 and TRBJ1-3; the D gene identity is not certain. Material: axillary lymph node tissue. The CDR3 has the sequence CSVGFPTSGNTIYF. The bases are TGCAGCGTTGGATTCCCAACCTCTGGAAACACCATATATTTT.